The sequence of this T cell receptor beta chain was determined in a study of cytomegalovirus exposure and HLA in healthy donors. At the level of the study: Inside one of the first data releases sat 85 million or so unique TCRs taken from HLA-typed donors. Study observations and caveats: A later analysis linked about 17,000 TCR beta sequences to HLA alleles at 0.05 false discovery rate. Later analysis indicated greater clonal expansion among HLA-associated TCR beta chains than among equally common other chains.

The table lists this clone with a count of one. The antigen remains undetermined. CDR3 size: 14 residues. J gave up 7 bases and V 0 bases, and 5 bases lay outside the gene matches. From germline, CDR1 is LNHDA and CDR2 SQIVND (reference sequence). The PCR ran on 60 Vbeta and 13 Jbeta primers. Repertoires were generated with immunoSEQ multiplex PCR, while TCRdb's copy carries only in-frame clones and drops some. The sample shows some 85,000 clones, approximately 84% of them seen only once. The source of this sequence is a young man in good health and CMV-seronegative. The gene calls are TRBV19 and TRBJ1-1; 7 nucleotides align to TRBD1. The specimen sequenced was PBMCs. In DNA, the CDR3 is TGTGCCAGTAGTATAGAAAGCTACAGGGGTGAAGCTTTCTTT. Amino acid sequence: CASSIESYRGEAFF.